This T cell receptor (beta chain) emerged from a study of T cells after yellow fever vaccination (dated by TCRdb to 2018 to 2020). For the wider study: The SMART-Seq v4 Ultra Low Input RNA kit was used to prepare libraries from fractions with low cell numbers. To track T-cell clones before and after primary and booster YFV17D yellow fever vaccination, bulk TCR alpha and beta repertoires were sequenced longitudinally. Two healthy male donors made up the cohort, one aged 18 to 29 years and the other aged 30 to 40 years. Blood was collected at multiple timepoints before and after primary and secondary immunization, and bulk PBMC replicates and cell subsets were isolated.

TCR cDNA was synthesized by 5'RACE template switching, through which a universal primer site and unique molecular identifiers were introduced. cDNA synthesis was primed from both the TCR alpha and TCR beta constant segments. Two PCR steps were used to amplify libraries, with sample barcodes and sequencing adapters being added in the second step. Sequencing of libraries was performed on Illumina HiSeq 2500 (2x100 bp) or NovaSeq (2x150 bp). In the original analysis: Demultiplexing of reads and collapsing into UMI consensus sequences were performed with MIGEC, and V(D)J alignment was carried out with MiXCR. Clonotypes responding to the vaccine were identified with edgeR on replicate PBMC samples, with the criteria of FDR below 0.01 and a log2 fold change above 5 up to day 15. Bulk clonotypes were assigned CD4 or CD8 identity according to which sequenced CD4 or CD8 repertoire held them at higher abundance. Using fastp trimming at Q25 and MiXCR clonotype assembly, TCRdb reanalyzed the public sequencing data and kept in-frame beta chains. Every CDR3 protein is listed once, alongside the most common genes and DNA of its rows. TCRdb assigned the V and J calls; the authors' analysis was not used. The sample profile shows 600,000 to 750,000 distinct CDR3 sequences; around 12% of them were found once. The ten largest make up about 15% of the sample.

Points on this clonotype: The antigen this receptor binds is unknown. No base quality information exists; no much larger clone differs at one position.

General conclusions and limits of the study: Compared with the primary T-cell response, the secondary T-cell response was weaker but faster, peaking on day 5 rather than day 15. Because the study included only a couple of donors, the extent to which the findings can be generalized is limited. After the booster, most of the clones that had expanded following primary vaccination were detected again (96% of CD4 and around nine tenths of CD8), which suggests that memory was broadly maintained. Computational filtering was needed because FACS-sorted repertoires could contain abundant contaminating clonotypes from the bulk population. A small fraction of clonotypes appeared in both the CD4 and CD8 compartments, likely as a result of convergent recombination.

Explained via the paper, the treatment or condition label denotes: live attenuated yellow fever vaccine strain. At each blood-draw timepoint, two biological replicates of bulk PBMCs were collected. A standard Ficoll-Paque protocol was used to isolate PBMCs from peripheral blood. RNA was extracted with TriZol from bulk PBMCs, CD4 and CD8 fractions, and dextramer-positive and dextramer-negative fractions. The starting material was PBMCs, obtained on the day of the yellow fever booster vaccination. The origin of this receptor is a man aged 25-45 years who received the YFV17D yellow fever vaccine.

The CDR3 sequence is CASTTSGRARETQYF. The sequence in DNA is TGTGCCAGCACTACTAGCGGGAGGGCCCGTGAGACCCAGTACTTC. The chain is assembled from TRBV12-3 or TRBV12-4 and TRBJ2-5; TRBD2 lines up with 13 middle nucleotides. From cysteine to phenylalanine, the CDR3 is 15 amino acids long. Of all the DNA, just the CDR3 is kept, 45 bases in frame from base 1. Germline trimming amounts to 7 bases on V and 5 bases on J, with 7 as the count of junction bases outside the gene matches.